Following are 4 T cell receptor beta chains from one sample sequenced in a study of cytomegalovirus exposure and HLA in healthy donors. PCR employed 60 Vbeta and 13 Jbeta primers. Method: immunoSEQ multiplex PCR; TCRdb's copy keeps in-frame clones and lacks some. The sample yields 150,000 to 200,000 clones, roughly 80% seen once. Sequencing used PBMCs. These receptors were obtained from a boy between 2 and 10 years old in good health and CMV-seronegative.

The chain joins TRBV27 to TRBJ2-2; D ambiguous. Trimming took 3 bases from V and 0 from J, leaving 5 bases between them. In germline, CDR1 is MNHEY, CDR2 SMNVEV (reference sequence). CDR3 size: 14 residues. The CDR3 DNA is TGTGCCAGCAGTTTCCCTACGAACACCGGGGAGCTGTTTTTT. Protein: CASSFPTNTGELFF.

The chain links TRBV7-9 to TRBJ2-5; the D gene is possibly TRBD1 (6 bases). Trimming took off 4 bases at V and 4 bases at J, with 16 bases between the two ends. The CDR3 extends over 15 amino acids. The germline V gene encodes CDR1 SEHNR and CDR2 FQNEAQ (reference sequence). The CDR3 nucleotides read TGTGCCAGCAGCTCCAGGGGCGGCAATAGAGAGACCCAGTACTTC. It specifies CASSSRGGNRETQYF. The variable domain in full, with the rest retrieved from reference TRBV7-9 and TRBJ2-5, is DTGVSQNPRHKITKRGQNVTFRCDPISEHNRLYWYRQTLGQGPEFLTYFQNEAQLEKSRLLSDRFSAERPKGSFSTLEIQRTEQGDSAMYLCASSSRGGNRETQYFGPGTRLLVL.

This rearrangement joins TRBV15 to TRBJ2-5, with 12 positions matching TRBD2. CDR3 size: 16 residues. Germline V gene data show CDR1 as LNHNV and CDR2 as YYDKDF (reference sequence). J gave up 5 bases and V 2 bases, and 6 bases lay outside the gene matches. In DNA, the CDR3 is TGTGCCACCAGCAGATACTGGACTAGCGGGAAGGAGACCCAGTACTTC. Translated: CATSRYWTSGKETQYF.

The chain uses TRBV6-5 and TRBJ2-7, with 12 bases identical to TRBD2. Germline CDR1 is MNHEY and CDR2 is SVGAGI. The CDR3 loop spans 16 amino acids. Trimming took 2 bases from V and 8 from J; bases not matched to a gene: 10. CDR3: CASSYRLRTSGIKQYF. The CDR3 DNA reads as TGTGCCAGCAGTTACCGACTCCGGACTAGCGGGATAAAGCAGTACTTC.